A single T cell receptor (beta chain) is shown here with its context. These data come from a study of T cell responses to AZD1222 COVID-19 vaccine. Study as a whole: Researchers grouped second doses given at about 4 or about 12 weeks into one pool.

The CDR3 has 16 amino acids. CDR1 MDHEN and CDR2 SYDVKM come from the germline V gene. The V and J ends lost 2 bases and 2 bases respectively, with 15 bases between them. Produced via immunoSEQ multiplex PCR; TCRdb's table is partial and in-frame only. Of about 95,000 clones in the sample, about 88% are singletons; the top ten hold roughly 4%. The TCR was taken from an adult in good health. The sample was peripheral blood, taken on day 0 of AZD1222 vaccination. The V and J genes are TRBV28 and TRBJ1-2; D gene unclear. The CDR3 coding sequence is TGTGCCAGCAGTTTAATAGCGGGTCGTGGGAACTATGGCTACACCTTC. It translates to CASSLIAGRGNYGYTF.